The 12 T cell receptor beta chains presented below share a single source sample, sequenced in a study of cytomegalovirus exposure and HLA in healthy donors. The primer mix had 60 Vbeta and 13 Jbeta primers. The protocol was immunoSEQ multiplex PCR, while the TCRdb copy is restricted to in-frame clones and leaves out a portion. The sample holds roughly 190,000 clones; over 60% are singletons and the top ten take around 2.2%. Sequenced sample: PBMCs. The source of these receptors is a woman aged 25 to 45 in good health and CMV-seropositive.

This clone was found once. The chain joins TRBV6-5 to TRBJ2-7; D perhaps matches TRBD1 (5 bases). Trimming cost V 2 bases and J 10 bases, with 12 bases left between them. CDR1 and CDR2 (germline): MNHEY, SVGAGI. CDR3 length: 12 residues. CDR3 sequence (DNA): TGTGCCAGCAGTTACGGTTTGGGGCCCCAGTACTTC. This translates into CASSYGLGPQYF.

The CDR3 region is CASSLSGRGVRNTGELFF. The CDR3 nucleotides are TGTGCCAGCAGTTTATCGGGGCGGGGAGTCCGGAACACCGGGGAGCTGTTTTTT. V gene TRBV27 combines with J gene TRBJ2-2; TRBD2 might be the D (6 bases). The CDR3 sequence is 18 residues long. V was shortened by 0 bases and J by 1 base, with 15 bases between the two germline ends. CDR1 is MNHEY and CDR2 is SMNVEV in the germline V gene (reference sequence).

The CDR3 reads CASSHTLLYEQYF. The CDR3 nucleotides are TGTGCCAGTAGTCACACACTACTTTACGAGCAGTACTTC. The chain combines TRBV19 with TRBJ2-5, with D unresolved. Matching the DNA end better, TRBJ2-7 makes the J call doubtful. Germline V gives CDR1 LNHDA, CDR2 SQIVND (reference sequence). The CDR3 is 13 amino acids.

This clone was seen a single time. The V and J genes are TRBV6-6 and TRBJ1-2, with unresolved D. Germline loops: CDR1 MNHNY, CDR2 SVGAGI (reference sequence). Trimming shortened V by 6 bases and J by 5 bases, and 19 bases separated the two germline ends. The CDR3 is 15 amino acids. The CDR3 DNA is TGTGCCAGCAGCGGGTCCCTTCGGAGGGTGTATGGCTACACCTTC. Translation gives CASSGSLRRVYGYTF.

The chain uses TRBV7-9 and TRBJ1-3; D perhaps matches TRBD1 (6 bases). V lost 0 bases and J lost 6, with 12 bases in between. Germline V gene data show CDR1 as SEHNR and CDR2 as FQNEAQ (reference sequence). This CDR3 has 15 residues. The CDR3 coding sequence is TGTGCCAGCAGCTTAGCGCGGAACAGGGCAAACACCATATATTTT. Translating it yields CASSLARNRANTIYF.

V is TRBV7-2 and J is TRBJ2-3, with TRBD2 matching over 10 bases. V lost 5 bases to trimming and J lost 4 bases; unmatched junction nucleotides: 12. The CDR3 spans 17 residues. Germline assignment: CDR1 SGHTA and CDR2 FQGNSA. The CDR3 region is CASSKLAGTYGADTQYF. For the CDR3, the DNA is TGTGCCAGCAGCAAACTAGCGGGGACCTATGGGGCAGATACGCAGTATTTT. Supplemented by reference TRBV7-2 and TRBJ2-3, the full variable domain reads GAGVSQSPSNKVTEKGKDVELRCDPISGHTALYWYRQSLGQGLEFLIYFQGNSAPDKSGLPSDRFSAERTGGSVSTLTIQRTQQEDSAVYLCASSKLAGTYGADTQYFGPGTRLTVL.

As DNA, the CDR3 is TGTGCCAGCAGTTTAGGGCAGGGCCGCCAGCCCCAGCATTTT. Residues: CASSLGQGRQPQHF. The V and J genes are TRBV28 and TRBJ1-5; D might be TRBD1 (5 bases). CDR1 and CDR2 (germline): MDHEN, SYDVKM. The V end was cut by 2 bases, the J end by 7 bases, with 12 bases between. The CDR3 is made up of 14 amino acids.

This clone has just a few counts. The chain joins TRBV30 to TRBJ2-7; no reliable D call. Germline lookup yields CDR1 GTSNPN and CDR2 SVGIG (reference sequence). Trimming shortened V by 2 bases and J by 0 bases, and 5 bases separated the two germline ends. The CDR3 has 12 residues. CDR3 sequence: CAWSPNSYEQYF. DNA for the CDR3: TGTGCCTGGAGTCCTAACTCCTACGAGCAGTACTTC.

The V call is TRBV29-1, the J call TRBJ1-3, with TRBD1 as a possible D gene (5 bases). This CDR3 region has 13 residues. V was shortened by 6 bases and J by 2 bases, with 11 bases between the two germline ends. Germline values: CDR1 SQVTM, CDR2 ANQGSEA. CDR3 sequence: CSVQGGPGNTIYF. The CDR3 nucleotides read TGCAGCGTCCAGGGTGGTCCTGGAAACACCATATATTTT.

The rearrangement uses TRBV28 and TRBJ1-2; 7 positions match TRBD1. Per germline, CDR1 MDHEN and CDR2 SYDVKM. The CDR3 covers 15 residues. Trimming removed 4 bases from V and 4 bases from J; junction bases left unmatched: 9. CDR3 sequence: CASSSPDRPLYGYTF. For the CDR3, the DNA is TGTGCCAGCAGTTCCCCGGACAGGCCTCTCTATGGCTACACCTTC.

The chain recombines TRBV14 with TRBJ1-5; tentative D call: TRBD1 (6 bases). Germline V CDR1 and CDR2: SGHDN, FVKESK. V lost 3 bases, J lost 5 bases, and 11 bases lay in between. This CDR3 has 14 amino acids. The CDR3: CASSHAGDYQPQHF. The CDR3 nucleotides read TGTGCCAGCAGCCATGCAGGGGATTATCAGCCCCAGCATTTT.

J is TRBJ1-6 and V is TRBV5-6; D remains unclear. V lost 3 bases, J lost 0 bases, and 10 bases lay in between. CDR3 length equals 16 residues. Per the germline V gene, CDR1 is SGHDT and CDR2 is YYEEEE. The CDR3: CASSSLLSSYNSPLHF. CDR3 coding DNA: TGTGCCAGCAGCTCCCTTTTGAGCTCCTATAATTCACCCCTCCACTTT.